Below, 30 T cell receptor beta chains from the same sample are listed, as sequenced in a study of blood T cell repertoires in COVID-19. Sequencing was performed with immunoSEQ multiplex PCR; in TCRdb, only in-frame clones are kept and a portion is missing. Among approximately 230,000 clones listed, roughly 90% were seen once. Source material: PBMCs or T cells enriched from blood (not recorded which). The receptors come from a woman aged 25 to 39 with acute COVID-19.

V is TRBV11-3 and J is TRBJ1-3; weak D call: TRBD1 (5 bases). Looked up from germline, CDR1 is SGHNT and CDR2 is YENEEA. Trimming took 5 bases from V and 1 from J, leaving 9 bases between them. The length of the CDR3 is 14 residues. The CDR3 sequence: CASSPGRSGNTIYF. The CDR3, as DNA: TGTGCCAGCAGCCCAGGGCGATCTGGAAACACCATATATTTT.

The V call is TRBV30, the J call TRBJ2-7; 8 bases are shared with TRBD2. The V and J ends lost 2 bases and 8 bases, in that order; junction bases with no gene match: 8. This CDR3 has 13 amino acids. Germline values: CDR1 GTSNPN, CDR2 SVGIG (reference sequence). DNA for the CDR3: TGTGCCTGGAGTTACGGGGGGGAAGCGAAGCAGTACTTC. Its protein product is CAWSYGGEAKQYF.

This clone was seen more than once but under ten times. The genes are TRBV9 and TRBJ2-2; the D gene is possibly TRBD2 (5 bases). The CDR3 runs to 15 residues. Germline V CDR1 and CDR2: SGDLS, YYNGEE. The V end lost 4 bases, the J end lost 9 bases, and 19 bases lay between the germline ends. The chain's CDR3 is CASSPLIVGVRELFF. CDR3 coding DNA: TGTGCCAGCAGCCCACTGATCGTGGGAGTACGGGAGCTGTTTTTT. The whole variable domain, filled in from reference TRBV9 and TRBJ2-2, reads DSGVTQTPKHLITATGQRVTLRCSPRSGDLSVYWYQQSLDQGLQFLIQYYNGEERAKGNILERFSAQQFPDLHSELNLSSLELGDSALYFCASSPLIVGVRELFFGEGSRLTVL.

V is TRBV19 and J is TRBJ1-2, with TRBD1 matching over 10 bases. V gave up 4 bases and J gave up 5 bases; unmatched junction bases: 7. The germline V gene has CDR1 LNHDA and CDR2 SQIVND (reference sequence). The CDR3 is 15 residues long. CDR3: CASSTRQGAQYGYTF. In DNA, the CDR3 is TGTGCCAGTAGTACCAGACAGGGGGCTCAGTATGGCTACACCTTC. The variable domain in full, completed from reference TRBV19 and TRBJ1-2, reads DGGITQSPKYLFRKEGQNVTLSCEQNLNHDAMYWYRQDPGQGLRLIYYSQIVNDFQKGDIAEGYSVSREKKESFPLTVTSAQKNPTAFYLCASSTRQGAQYGYTFGSGTRLTVV.

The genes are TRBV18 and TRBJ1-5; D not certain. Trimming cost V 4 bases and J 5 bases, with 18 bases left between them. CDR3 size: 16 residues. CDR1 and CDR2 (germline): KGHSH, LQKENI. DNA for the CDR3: TGTGCCAGCTCACGACGAGGGCAGGTAGTCTATCAGCCCCAGCATTTT. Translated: CASSRRGQVVYQPQHF. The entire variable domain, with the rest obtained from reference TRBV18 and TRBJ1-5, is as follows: NAGVMQNPRHLVRRRGQEARLRCSPMKGHSHVYWYRQLPEEGLKFMVYLQKENIIDESGMPKERFSAEFPKEGPSILRIQQVVRGDSAAYFCASSRRGQVVYQPQHFGDGTRLSIL.

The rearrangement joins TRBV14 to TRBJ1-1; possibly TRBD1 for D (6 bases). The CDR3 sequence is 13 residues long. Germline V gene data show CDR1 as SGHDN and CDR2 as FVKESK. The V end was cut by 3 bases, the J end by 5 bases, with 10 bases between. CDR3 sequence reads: CASSQLTGTEAFF. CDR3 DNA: TGTGCCAGCAGCCAGTTGACAGGAACTGAAGCTTTCTTT.

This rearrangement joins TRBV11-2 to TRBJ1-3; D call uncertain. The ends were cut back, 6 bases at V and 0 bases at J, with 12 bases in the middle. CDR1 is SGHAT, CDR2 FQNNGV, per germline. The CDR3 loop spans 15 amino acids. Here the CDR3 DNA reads TGTGCCAGCAGGGGCTTGACAAGCTCTGGAAACACCATATATTTT. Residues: CASRGLTSSGNTIYF. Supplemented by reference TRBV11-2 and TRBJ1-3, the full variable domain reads EAGVAQSPRYKIIEKRQSVAFWCNPISGHATLYWYQQILGQGPKLLIQFQNNGVVDDSQLPKDRFSAERLKGVDSTLKIQPAKLEDSAVYLCASRGLTSSGNTIYFGEGSWLTVV.

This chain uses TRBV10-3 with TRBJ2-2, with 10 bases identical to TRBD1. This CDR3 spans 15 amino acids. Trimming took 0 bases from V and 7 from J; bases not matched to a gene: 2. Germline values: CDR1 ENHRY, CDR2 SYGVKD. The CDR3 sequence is CAISESRTGGGELFF. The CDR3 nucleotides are TGTGCCATCAGTGAGTCTCGGACAGGGGGCGGGGAGCTGTTTTTT.

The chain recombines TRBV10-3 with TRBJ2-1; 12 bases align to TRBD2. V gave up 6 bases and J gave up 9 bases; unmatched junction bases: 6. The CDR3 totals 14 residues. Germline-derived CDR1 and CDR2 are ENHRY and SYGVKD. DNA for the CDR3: TGTGCCATCAGCCCGACTAGCGGGGGTCGTGAGCAGTTCTTC. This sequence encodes CAISPTSGGREQFF.

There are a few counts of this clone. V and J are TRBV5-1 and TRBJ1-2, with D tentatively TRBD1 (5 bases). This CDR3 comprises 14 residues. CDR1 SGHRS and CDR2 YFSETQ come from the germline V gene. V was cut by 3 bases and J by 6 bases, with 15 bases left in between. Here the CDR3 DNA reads TGCGCCAGCAGCTCAACGGGGGGATCGCATGGCTACACCTTC. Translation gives CASSSTGGSHGYTF.

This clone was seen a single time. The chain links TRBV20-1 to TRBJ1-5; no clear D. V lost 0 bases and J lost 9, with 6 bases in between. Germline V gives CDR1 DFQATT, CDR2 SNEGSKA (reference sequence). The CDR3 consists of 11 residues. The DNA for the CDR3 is TGCAGTGCTAGAGAAGTCGGGCCCCAGCATTTT. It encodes CSAREVGPQHF.

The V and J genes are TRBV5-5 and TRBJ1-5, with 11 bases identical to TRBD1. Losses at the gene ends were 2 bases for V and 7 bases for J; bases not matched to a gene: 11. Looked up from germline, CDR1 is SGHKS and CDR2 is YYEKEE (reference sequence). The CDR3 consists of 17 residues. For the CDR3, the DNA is TGTGCCAGCAGCTTTGTGTCCGGACAGGGGGCGCGGCAGCCCCAGCATTTT. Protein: CASSFVSGQGARQPQHF.

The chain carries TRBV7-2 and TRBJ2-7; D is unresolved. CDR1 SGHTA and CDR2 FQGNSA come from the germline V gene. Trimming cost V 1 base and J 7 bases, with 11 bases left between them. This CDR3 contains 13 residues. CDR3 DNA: TGTGCCAGCAGCTTAGTGCCGTCTCGGGAGCAGTACTTC. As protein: CASSLVPSREQYF. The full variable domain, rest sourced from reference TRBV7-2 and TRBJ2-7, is GAGVSQSPSNKVTEKGKDVELRCDPISGHTALYWYRQSLGQGLEFLIYFQGNSAPDKSGLPSDRFSAERTGGSVSTLTIQRTQQEDSAVYLCASSLVPSREQYFGPGTRLTVT.

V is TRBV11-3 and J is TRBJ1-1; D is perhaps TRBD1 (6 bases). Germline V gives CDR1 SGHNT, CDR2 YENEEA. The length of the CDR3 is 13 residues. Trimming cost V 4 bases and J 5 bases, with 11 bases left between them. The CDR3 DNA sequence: TGTGCCAGCAGCTCGCAGGGGAGAACTGAAGCTTTCTTT. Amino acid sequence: CASSSQGRTEAFF.

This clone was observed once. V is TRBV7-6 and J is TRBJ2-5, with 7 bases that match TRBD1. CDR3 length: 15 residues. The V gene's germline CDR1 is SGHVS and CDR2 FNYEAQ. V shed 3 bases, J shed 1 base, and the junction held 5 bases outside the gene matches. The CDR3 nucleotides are TGTGCCAGCAGCTTTTCGACAGGGTTCCAAGAGACCCAGTACTTC. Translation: CASSFSTGFQETQYF.

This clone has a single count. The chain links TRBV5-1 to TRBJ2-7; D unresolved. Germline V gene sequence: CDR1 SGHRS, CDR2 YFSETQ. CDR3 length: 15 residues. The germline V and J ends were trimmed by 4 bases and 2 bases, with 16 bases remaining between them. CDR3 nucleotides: TGCGCCAGCAGCGTACAGAGTTCCATCGCCTACGAGCAGTACTTC. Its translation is CASSVQSSIAYEQYF.

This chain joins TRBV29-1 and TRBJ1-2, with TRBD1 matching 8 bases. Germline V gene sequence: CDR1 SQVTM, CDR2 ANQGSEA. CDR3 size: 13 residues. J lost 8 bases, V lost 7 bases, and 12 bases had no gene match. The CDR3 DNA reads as TGCAGCGCACGCCGGGGACAGGCGGGAGGCTACACCTTC. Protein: CSARRGQAGGYTF.

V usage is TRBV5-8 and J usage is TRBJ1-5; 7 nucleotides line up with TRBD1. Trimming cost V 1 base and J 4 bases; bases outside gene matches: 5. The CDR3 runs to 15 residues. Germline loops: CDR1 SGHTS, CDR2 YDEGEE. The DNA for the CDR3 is TGTGCCAGCAGCTTGAGGGACAGACAGAATCAGCCCCAGCATTTT. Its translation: CASSLRDRQNQPQHF.

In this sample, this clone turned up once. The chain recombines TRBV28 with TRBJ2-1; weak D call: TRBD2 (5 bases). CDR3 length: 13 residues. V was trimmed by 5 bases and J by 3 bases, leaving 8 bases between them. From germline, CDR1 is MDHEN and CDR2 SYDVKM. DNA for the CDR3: TGTGCCAGCAGTGGGCGGGTCTACAATGAGCAGTTCTTC. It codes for CASSGRVYNEQFF.

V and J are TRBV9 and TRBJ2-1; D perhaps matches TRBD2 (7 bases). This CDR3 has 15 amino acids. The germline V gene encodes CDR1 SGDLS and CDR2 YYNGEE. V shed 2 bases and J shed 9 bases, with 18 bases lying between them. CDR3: CASSVSQGTGGEQFF. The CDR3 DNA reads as TGTGCCAGCAGCGTCTCCCAGGGGACGGGAGGTGAGCAGTTCTTC.

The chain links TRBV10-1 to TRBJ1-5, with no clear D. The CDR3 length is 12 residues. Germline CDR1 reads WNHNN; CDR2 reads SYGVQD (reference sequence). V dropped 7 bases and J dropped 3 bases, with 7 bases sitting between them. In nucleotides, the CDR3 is TGCGCCAGCAAACACCTCAATCAGCCCCAGCATTTT. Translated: CASKHLNQPQHF.

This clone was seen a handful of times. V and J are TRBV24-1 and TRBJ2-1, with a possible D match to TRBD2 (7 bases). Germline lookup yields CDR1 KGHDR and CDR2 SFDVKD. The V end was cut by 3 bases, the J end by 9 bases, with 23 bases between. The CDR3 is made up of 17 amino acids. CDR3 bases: TGTGCCACCAGTGATCGCAGGGGAGGGGGGGCCATCATTGAGCAGTTCTTC. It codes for CATSDRRGGGAIIEQFF.

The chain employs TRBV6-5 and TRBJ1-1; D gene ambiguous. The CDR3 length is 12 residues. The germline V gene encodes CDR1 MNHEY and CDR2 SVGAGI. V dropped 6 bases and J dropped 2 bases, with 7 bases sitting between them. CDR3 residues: CASSQTNTEAFF. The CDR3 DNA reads TGTGCCAGCAGCCAGACAAACACTGAAGCTTTCTTT.

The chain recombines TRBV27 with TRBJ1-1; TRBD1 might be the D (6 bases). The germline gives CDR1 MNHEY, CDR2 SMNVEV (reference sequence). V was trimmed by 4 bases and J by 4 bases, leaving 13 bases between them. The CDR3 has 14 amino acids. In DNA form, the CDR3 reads TGTGCCAGCAGTTCCAGGGGTCCGGGCACTGAAGCTTTCTTT. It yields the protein CASSSRGPGTEAFF.

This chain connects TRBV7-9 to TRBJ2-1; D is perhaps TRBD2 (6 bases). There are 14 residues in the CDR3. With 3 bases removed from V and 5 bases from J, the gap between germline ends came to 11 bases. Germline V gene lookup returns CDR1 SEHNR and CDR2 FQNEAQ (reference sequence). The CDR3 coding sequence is TGTGCCAGCAGCTTTCACGGGGGTGACAATGAGCAGTTCTTC. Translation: CASSFHGGDNEQFF.

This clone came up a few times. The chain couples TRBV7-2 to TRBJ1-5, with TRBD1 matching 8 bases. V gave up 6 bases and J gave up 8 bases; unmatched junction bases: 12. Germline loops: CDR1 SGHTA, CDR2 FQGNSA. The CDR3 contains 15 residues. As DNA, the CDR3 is TGTGCCAGCAGTAGCCGCGGACAGGGCTTAGAGCCCCAGCATTTT. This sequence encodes CASSSRGQGLEPQHF.

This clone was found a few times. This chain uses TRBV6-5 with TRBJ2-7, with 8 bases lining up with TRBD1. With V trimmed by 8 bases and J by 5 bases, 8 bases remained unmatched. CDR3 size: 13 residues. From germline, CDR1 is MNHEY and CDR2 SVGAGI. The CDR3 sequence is CASADREVHEQYF. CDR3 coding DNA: TGTGCCAGCGCGGACAGGGAAGTCCACGAGCAGTACTTC.

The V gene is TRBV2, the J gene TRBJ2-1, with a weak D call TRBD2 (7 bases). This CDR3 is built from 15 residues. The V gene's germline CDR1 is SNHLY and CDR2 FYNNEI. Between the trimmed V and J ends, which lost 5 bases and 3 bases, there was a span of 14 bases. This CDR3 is CASSTGGQYYNEQFF. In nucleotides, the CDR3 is TGTGCCAGCAGTACCGGGGGGCAGTACTACAATGAGCAGTTCTTC. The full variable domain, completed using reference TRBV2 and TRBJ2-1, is EPEVTQTPSHQVTQMGQEVILRCVPISNHLYFYWYRQILGQKVEFLVSFYNNEISEKSEIFDDQFSVERPDGSNFTLKIRSTKLEDSAMYFCASSTGGQYYNEQFFGPGTRLTVL.

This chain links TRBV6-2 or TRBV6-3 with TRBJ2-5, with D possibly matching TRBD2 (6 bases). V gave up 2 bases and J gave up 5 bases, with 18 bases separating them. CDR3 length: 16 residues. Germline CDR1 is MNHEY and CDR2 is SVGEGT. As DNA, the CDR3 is TGTGCCAGCAGTTACGGGATTTCGGGTGGAGGGGAGACCCAGTACTTC. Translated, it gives CASSYGISGGGETQYF.

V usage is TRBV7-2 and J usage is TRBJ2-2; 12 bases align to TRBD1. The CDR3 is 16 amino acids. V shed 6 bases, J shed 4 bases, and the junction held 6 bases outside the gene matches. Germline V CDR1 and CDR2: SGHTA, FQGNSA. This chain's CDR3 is CASRGPGQGATGELFF. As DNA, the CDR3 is TGTGCCAGCAGGGGGCCGGGACAGGGGGCCACCGGGGAGCTGTTTTTT.